Each of the 8 T cell receptor beta chains below was sequenced from the same sample in a study of shared clonotypes between healthy human individuals. Measured with immunoSEQ multiplex PCR; TCRdb has only the in-frame clones, and not every one. The sample carries over 2 million clones, 85% to 95% recorded once. Sample: naive CD4+ T cells sorted from blood. Subset denoted: CD45RA+ positively selected. Receptors were obtained from a man between 18 and 35 years old in good health.

In this sample, this clone turned up once. V gene TRBV30 combines with J gene TRBJ1-1; D unclear. The CDR3 totals 12 residues. Germline values: CDR1 GTSNPN, CDR2 SVGIG (reference sequence). Deletions cut 2 bases from V and 1 base from J, with 5 bases between. CDR3 sequence (DNA): TGTGCCTGGAGTTTCCCGAACACTGAAGCTTTCTTT. Translating it yields CAWSFPNTEAFF.

This chain uses TRBV11-3 with TRBJ2-3; maybe TRBD1 (6 bases). Trimming pared 6 bases from V and 4 bases from J, leaving 14 bases between. Germline CDR1 reads SGHNT; CDR2 reads YENEEA. The CDR3 is 14 amino acids. CDR3 nucleotides: TGTGCCAGCAGTCTTCAGGGGCTGGCAGATACGCAGTATTTT. The encoded protein is CASSLQGLADTQYF.

As concerns this clone: Other nucleotide sequences from this sample produce the same CDR3. This chain uses TRBV18 with TRBJ2-1, with TRBD2 matching 8 bases. Trimming at V came to 1 base and at J to 3 bases, leaving 2 bases not matched to a gene. Germline loops: CDR1 KGHSH, CDR2 LQKENI. This CDR3 region has 15 residues. The CDR3 DNA reads TGTGCCAGCTCACCACGAAGCGGGGGCTACAATGAGCAGTTCTTC. It yields the protein CASSPRSGGYNEQFF.

The gene calls are TRBV9 and TRBJ2-2, with 7 bases that match TRBD2. V was clipped by 1 base and J by 4 bases; unmatched bases: 7. CDR1 and CDR2 from the germline V gene are SGDLS and YYNGEE. The CDR3 loop spans 16 amino acids. The DNA for the CDR3 is TGTGCCAGCAGCGTACGAGTGGGACTATCCACCGGGGAGCTGTTTTTT. Residues: CASSVRVGLSTGELFF. The full variable domain, completed using reference TRBV9 and TRBJ2-2, is DSGVTQTPKHLITATGQRVTLRCSPRSGDLSVYWYQQSLDQGLQFLIQYYNGEERAKGNILERFSAQQFPDLHSELNLSSLELGDSALYFCASSVRVGLSTGELFFGEGSRLTVL.

The rearrangement joins TRBV9 to TRBJ2-7; maybe TRBD2 (5 bases). The germline V and J ends were trimmed by 4 bases and 6 bases, with 23 bases remaining between them. This CDR3 is built from 16 residues. Germline V lookup: CDR1 SGDLS, CDR2 YYNGEE. In nucleotides, the CDR3 is TGTGCCAGCAGCATCCAATGGGGTAGGCAGAGGGTCGAGCAGTACTTC. This translates into CASSIQWGRQRVEQYF.

The CDR3 here is CASSLKRRAPATNEKLFF. In nucleotides, the CDR3 is TGTGCCAGCAGTTTAAAGCGTCGGGCACCCGCAACTAATGAAAAACTGTTTTTT. J is TRBJ1-4 and V is TRBV27; D ambiguous. V lost 2 bases, J lost 0 bases, and 16 bases lay in between. Germline assignment: CDR1 MNHEY and CDR2 SMNVEV (reference sequence). The CDR3 has 18 amino acids.

The chain joins TRBV5-1 to TRBJ2-1; D uncertain. Trimming took 4 bases from V and 5 from J, leaving 10 bases between them. CDR3 length: 13 amino acids. CDR1 and CDR2 (germline): SGHRS, YFSETQ. CDR3 region: CASSTRVNNEQFF. The CDR3 region has the DNA TGCGCCAGCAGCACCCGGGTCAACAATGAGCAGTTCTTC.

This chain uses TRBV2 with TRBJ2-2; the D call may be TRBD1 or TRBD2 (5 bases each). This CDR3 is built from 14 residues. V was clipped by 9 bases and J by 1 base, with 12 bases between them. Germline V gene lookup returns CDR1 SNHLY and CDR2 FYNNEI. CDR3 sequence (DNA): TGTGCCAGTGACGGGGCGGTGAACACCGGGGAGCTGTTTTTT. Protein: CASDGAVNTGELFF. Together with reference TRBV2 and TRBJ2-2, the CDR3 gives the full variable domain: EPEVTQTPSHQVTQMGQEVILRCVPISNHLYFYWYRQILGQKVEFLVSFYNNEISEKSEIFDDQFSVERPDGSNFTLKIRSTKLEDSAMYFCASDGAVNTGELFFGEGSRLTVL.